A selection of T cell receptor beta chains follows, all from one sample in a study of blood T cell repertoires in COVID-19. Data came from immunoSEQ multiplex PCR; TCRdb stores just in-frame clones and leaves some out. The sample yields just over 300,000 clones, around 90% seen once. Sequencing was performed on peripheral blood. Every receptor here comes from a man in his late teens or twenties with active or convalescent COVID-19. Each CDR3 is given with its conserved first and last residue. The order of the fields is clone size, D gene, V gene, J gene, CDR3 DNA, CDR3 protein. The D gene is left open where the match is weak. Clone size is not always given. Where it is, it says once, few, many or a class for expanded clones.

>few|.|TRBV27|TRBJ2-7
TGTGCCAGCAGTTCATCAGAACAGCCCTACGAGCAGTACTTC
CASSSSEQPYEQYF
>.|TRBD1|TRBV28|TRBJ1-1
TGTGCCAGCAGTTTATTCTTGGACAGGGGGAACACTGAAGCTTTCTTT
CASSLFLDRGNTEAFF
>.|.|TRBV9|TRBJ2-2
TGTGCCAGCAGCGTAGGACAGGAGATTGGGGCCGGGGAGCTGTTTTTT
CASSVGQEIGAGELFF
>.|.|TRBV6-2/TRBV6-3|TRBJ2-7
TGTGCCAGCAGTTATGGCAGAAACCTCGAGCAGTACTTC
CASSYGRNLEQYF
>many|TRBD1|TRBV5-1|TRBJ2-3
TGCGCCAGCAGCTTGGATGGACAGGGGGAAGATACGCAGTATTTT
CASSLDGQGEDTQYF
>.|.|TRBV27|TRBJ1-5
TGTGCCAGCACCCACCAGCATTTT
CASTHQHF
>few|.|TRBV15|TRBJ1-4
TGTGCCACCAGCCCAACCAACGGAGGTGAGGAAAAACTGTTTTTT
CATSPTNGGEEKLFF
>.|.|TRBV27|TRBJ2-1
TGTGCCAGCAGTTTGTCGAGCTACAATGAGCAGTTCTTC
CASSLSSYNEQFF
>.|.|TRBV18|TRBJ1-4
TGTGCCAGCTCCCGGACTGCGGGGGAAGGTGAAAAACTGTTTTTT
CASSRTAGEGEKLFF
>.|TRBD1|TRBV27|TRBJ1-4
TGTGCCAGCAGGCTGACAGGGGTGGGAAAACTGTTTTTT
CASRLTGVGKLFF
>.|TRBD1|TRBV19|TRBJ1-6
TGTGCCAGTAGAAACATCCGGGACAGGGGGTTTAATTCACCCCTCCACTTT
CASRNIRDRGFNSPLHF